This is a list of T cell receptor beta chains from one sample in a study of blood T cells in healthy people across ages. TCRdb processed the 5' RACE reads anew with MiXCR; each CDR3 protein has one entry. There are more than 1.4 million distinct CDR3 sequences in the sample; around 39% occur only once, and 7.9% lies in the top ten. The sequenced sample consisted of blood. The source is a woman under 30 in good health. Both conserved end residues are part of each CDR3. The order of the fields is clone size, D gene, V gene, J gene, CDR3 protein, CDR3 DNA. The D gene is left open where the match is weak. Clone size is not always given. Where it is, it says once, few, many or a class for expanded clones.

clone size: .; D gene: TRBD1; V gene: TRBV24-1; J gene: TRBJ2-1; CDR3 protein: CAKRRQGSYNEQFF; CDR3 DNA: TGTGCCAAACGCCGACAGGGATCTTACAATGAGCAGTTCTTC
clone size: .; D gene: .; V gene: TRBV12-3/TRBV12-4; J gene: TRBJ1-6; CDR3 protein: CASSPRVGGNSPLHF; CDR3 DNA: TGTGCCAGCAGTCCCCGTGTGGGGGGCAATTCACCCCTCCACTTT
clone size: .; D gene: TRBD2; V gene: TRBV6-1; J gene: TRBJ2-1; CDR3 protein: CASPPEGLAGVGSYNEQFF; CDR3 DNA: TGTGCCAGCCCACCCGAGGGACTAGCGGGAGTCGGGTCCTACAATGAGCAGTTCTTC
clone size: few; D gene: TRBD1; V gene: TRBV27; J gene: TRBJ2-7; CDR3 protein: CASSFSDRAYEQYF; CDR3 DNA: TGTGCCAGCAGTTTCTCCGACAGGGCCTACGAGCAGTACTTC
clone size: .; D gene: TRBD2; V gene: TRBV4-2; J gene: TRBJ2-2; CDR3 protein: CASSPGLADNTGELFF; CDR3 DNA: TGTGCCAGCAGCCCGGGACTAGCGGACAACACCGGGGAGCTGTTTTTT
clone size: .; D gene: TRBD2; V gene: TRBV15; J gene: TRBJ2-1; CDR3 protein: CATLRAGGNEQFF; CDR3 DNA: TGTGCCACGTTACGGGCGGGGGGAAATGAGCAGTTCTTC
clone size: .; D gene: .; V gene: TRBV5-5; J gene: TRBJ2-6; CDR3 protein: CASSLASGSASGANVLTF; CDR3 DNA: TGTGCCAGCAGCTTGGCTTCAGGGAGCGCCTCTGGGGCCAACGTCCTGACTTTC
clone size: .; D gene: .; V gene: TRBV21-1; J gene: TRBJ2-7; CDR3 protein: CASIGLTTYEQYF; CDR3 DNA: TGTGCCAGCATTGGACTGACCACCTACGAGCAGTACTTC
clone size: .; D gene: .; V gene: TRBV18; J gene: TRBJ2-3; CDR3 protein: CASSPSRDLGDTQYF; CDR3 DNA: TGTGCCAGCTCACCAAGCAGGGACCTTGGAGATACGCAGTATTTT
clone size: .; D gene: .; V gene: TRBV6-1; J gene: TRBJ1-2; CDR3 protein: CASSEYGFDGYTF; CDR3 DNA: TGTGCCAGCAGTGAATATGGGTTCGACGGCTACACCTTC
clone size: .; D gene: TRBD1; V gene: TRBV7-9; J gene: TRBJ2-2; CDR3 protein: CASSVRDRGPWDPGELFF; CDR3 DNA: TGTGCCAGCAGCGTCCGGGACAGGGGGCCTTGGGATCCCGGGGAGCTGTTTTTT
clone size: .; D gene: .; V gene: TRBV28; J gene: TRBJ2-7; CDR3 protein: CASRLTSSSEQYF; CDR3 DNA: TGTGCCAGCCGACTCACTTCTAGTTCCGAGCAGTACTTC
clone size: few; D gene: .; V gene: TRBV29-1; J gene: TRBJ1-2; CDR3 protein: CSVARDGYTF; CDR3 DNA: TGCAGCGTTGCCCGGGACGGCTACACCTTC
clone size: .; D gene: .; V gene: TRBV6-5; J gene: TRBJ1-4; CDR3 protein: CASRLGGFGKLFF; CDR3 DNA: TGTGCCAGCAGACTCGGGGGTTTCGGAAAACTGTTTTTT
clone size: .; D gene: TRBD1; V gene: TRBV7-9; J gene: TRBJ1-1; CDR3 protein: CASSPRQGARGTEAFF; CDR3 DNA: TGTGCCAGCAGCCCACGACAGGGGGCTCGGGGAACTGAAGCTTTCTTT
clone size: once; D gene: .; V gene: TRBV18; J gene: TRBJ2-3; CDR3 protein: CASSPGTDGTQYF; CDR3 DNA: TGTGCCAGCTCTCCCGGGACCGACGGTACGCAGTATTTT
clone size: .; D gene: .; V gene: TRBV7-2; J gene: TRBJ1-6; CDR3 protein: CASSLRTANSPLHF; CDR3 DNA: TGTGCCAGCAGCCTCCGGACAGCCAATTCACCCCTCCACTTT
clone size: .; D gene: TRBD2; V gene: TRBV2; J gene: TRBJ2-3; CDR3 protein: CASSEALAGGVDTQYF; CDR3 DNA: TGTGCCAGCAGTGAAGCGCTAGCGGGAGGTGTTGATACGCAGTATTTT
clone size: few; D gene: TRBD2; V gene: TRBV5-1; J gene: TRBJ2-4; CDR3 protein: CASSLDAGGPNIQYF; CDR3 DNA: TGCGCCAGCAGCTTGGATGCGGGGGGGCCGAACATTCAGTACTTC
clone size: .; D gene: .; V gene: TRBV7-2; J gene: TRBJ2-7; CDR3 protein: CASSLVVGAKYEQYF; CDR3 DNA: TGTGCCAGCAGCTTAGTGGTAGGGGCGAAGTACGAGCAGTACTTC
clone size: few; D gene: .; V gene: TRBV21-1; J gene: TRBJ2-7; CDR3 protein: CASPRGRGKSSYEQYF; CDR3 DNA: TGTGCCAGCCCACGAGGGCGGGGGAAGAGCTCCTACGAGCAGTACTTC
clone size: .; D gene: .; V gene: TRBV20-1; J gene: TRBJ2-3; CDR3 protein: CSASGTLDTQYF; CDR3 DNA: TGCAGTGCTAGCGGAACCTTAGATACGCAGTATTTT
clone size: .; D gene: TRBD1; V gene: TRBV24-1; J gene: TRBJ1-2; CDR3 protein: CATSGGTANYGYTF; CDR3 DNA: TGTGCCACCAGTGGAGGGACAGCTAACTATGGCTACACCTTC
clone size: few; D gene: .; V gene: TRBV10-3; J gene: TRBJ2-5; CDR3 protein: CASGVGKETQYF; CDR3 DNA: TGTGCCAGCGGGGTGGGGAAAGAGACCCAGTACTTC
clone size: .; D gene: .; V gene: TRBV10-3; J gene: TRBJ2-1; CDR3 protein: CAISESGGVGNEQFF; CDR3 DNA: TGTGCCATCAGTGAGTCGGGGGGAGTGGGCAATGAGCAGTTCTTC
clone size: few; D gene: .; V gene: TRBV14; J gene: TRBJ2-7; CDR3 protein: CASSPQGISYEQYF; CDR3 DNA: TGTGCCAGCAGCCCCCAGGGGATCTCCTACGAGCAGTACTTC
clone size: .; D gene: .; V gene: TRBV20-1; J gene: TRBJ1-5; CDR3 protein: CSAVRGEGNQPQHF; CDR3 DNA: TGCAGTGCTGTTAGGGGAGAGGGCAATCAGCCCCAGCATTTT
clone size: .; D gene: TRBD2; V gene: TRBV5-1; J gene: TRBJ2-5; CDR3 protein: CASSLEGRALQETQYF; CDR3 DNA: TGCGCCAGCAGCTTGGAGGGGAGGGCACTACAAGAGACCCAGTACTTC
clone size: .; D gene: .; V gene: TRBV20-1; J gene: TRBJ2-3; CDR3 protein: CSAKGRDTQYF; CDR3 DNA: TGCAGTGCTAAAGGCCGAGATACGCAGTATTTT
clone size: many; D gene: TRBD2; V gene: TRBV27; J gene: TRBJ2-7; CDR3 protein: CASSTSGSGYEQYF; CDR3 DNA: TGTGCCAGCTCGACTAGCGGGAGTGGTTACGAGCAGTACTTC
clone size: many; D gene: TRBD1; V gene: TRBV29-1; J gene: TRBJ2-3; CDR3 protein: CSVEGTVTDTQYF; CDR3 DNA: TGCAGCGTCGAGGGGACAGTCACAGATACGCAGTATTTT
clone size: .; D gene: .; V gene: TRBV20-1; J gene: TRBJ1-5; CDR3 protein: CSASQGSSNQPQHF; CDR3 DNA: TGCAGTGCTAGTCAGGGGTCGAGCAATCAGCCCCAGCATTTT
clone size: .; D gene: TRBD2; V gene: TRBV5-1; J gene: TRBJ2-5; CDR3 protein: CASSLGTSGALRETQYF; CDR3 DNA: TGTGCCAGCAGCTTGGGGACTAGCGGGGCCCTCCGGGAGACCCAGTACTTC
clone size: many; D gene: TRBD2; V gene: TRBV2; J gene: TRBJ2-3; CDR3 protein: CASRTGGRDTQYF; CDR3 DNA: TGTGCCAGCAGGACGGGGGGAAGAGATACGCAGTATTTT
clone size: .; D gene: .; V gene: TRBV11-2; J gene: TRBJ1-1; CDR3 protein: CASSSKGIIEAFF; CDR3 DNA: TGTGCCAGCAGCTCAAAGGGGATCATTGAAGCTTTCTTT
clone size: few; D gene: .; V gene: TRBV29-1; J gene: TRBJ1-5; CDR3 protein: CSVGFQGSNQPQHF; CDR3 DNA: TGCAGTGTTGGGTTCCAGGGAAGCAATCAGCCCCAGCATTTT
clone size: few; D gene: .; V gene: TRBV12-3/TRBV12-4; J gene: TRBJ2-7; CDR3 protein: CASSTSRDSQQYF; CDR3 DNA: TGTGCCAGCAGTACGTCTCGGGACTCCCAACAGTACTTC
clone size: few; D gene: .; V gene: TRBV10-3; J gene: TRBJ1-6; CDR3 protein: CAISEREDSPLHF; CDR3 DNA: TGTGCCATCAGTGAGAGGGAGGATTCACCCCTCCACTTT
clone size: few; D gene: TRBD1; V gene: TRBV12-3/TRBV12-4; J gene: TRBJ1-4; CDR3 protein: CASSSGGAREKLFF; CDR3 DNA: TGTGCCAGCAGCTCAGGGGGCGCGAGGGAAAAACTGTTTTTT
clone size: .; D gene: .; V gene: TRBV7-6; J gene: TRBJ2-2; CDR3 protein: CASSLALQRYTGELFF; CDR3 DNA: TGTGCCAGCAGCTTAGCGCTTCAAAGATACACCGGGGAGCTGTTTTTT
clone size: .; D gene: .; V gene: TRBV6-1; J gene: TRBJ1-1; CDR3 protein: CASIQGVAFF; CDR3 DNA: TGTGCCAGCATCCAAGGGGTGGCTTTCTTT
clone size: .; D gene: .; V gene: TRBV29-1; J gene: TRBJ2-1; CDR3 protein: CSGREFYGGQFF; CDR3 DNA: TGCAGCGGGCGGGAATTTTACGGTGGGCAGTTCTTC
clone size: .; D gene: .; V gene: TRBV10-3; J gene: TRBJ1-1; CDR3 protein: CAISESLRASGTEAFF; CDR3 DNA: TGTGCCATCAGTGAGAGTTTGAGGGCTTCGGGTACTGAAGCTTTCTTT
clone size: few; D gene: .; V gene: TRBV5-6; J gene: TRBJ2-6; CDR3 protein: CASSSPEQISGANVLTF; CDR3 DNA: TGTGCCAGCAGCTCTCCCGAACAGATCTCTGGGGCCAACGTCCTGACTTTC
clone size: .; D gene: .; V gene: TRBV6-1; J gene: TRBJ1-1; CDR3 protein: CASSLAGDRKNTEAFF; CDR3 DNA: TGTGCCAGCAGTCTGGCAGGGGATCGAAAAAACACTGAAGCTTTCTTT
clone size: .; D gene: .; V gene: TRBV30; J gene: TRBJ2-3; CDR3 protein: CAWSVKAGTDTQYF; CDR3 DNA: TGTGCCTGGAGTGTAAAGGCAGGCACAGATACGCAGTATTTT
clone size: .; D gene: TRBD2; V gene: TRBV10-3; J gene: TRBJ2-1; CDR3 protein: CAISESFRSGGILDEQFF; CDR3 DNA: TGTGCCATCAGTGAGTCGTTTCGTTCGGGAGGTATCCTTGATGAGCAGTTCTTC
clone size: many; D gene: TRBD1; V gene: TRBV7-6; J gene: TRBJ1-2; CDR3 protein: CASSLMTGRNGYTF; CDR3 DNA: TGTGCCAGCAGCTTGATGACAGGGCGGAATGGCTACACCTTC
clone size: .; D gene: .; V gene: TRBV11-1; J gene: TRBJ2-3; CDR3 protein: CASSLDWQSTDTQYF; CDR3 DNA: TGTGCCAGCAGCTTAGATTGGCAAAGCACAGATACGCAGTATTTT
clone size: few; D gene: TRBD1; V gene: TRBV3-1; J gene: TRBJ1-2; CDR3 protein: CASSARQGSGYTF; CDR3 DNA: TGTGCCAGCAGCGCCAGACAGGGTAGCGGCTACACCTTC
clone size: few; D gene: .; V gene: TRBV6-2/TRBV6-3; J gene: TRBJ2-7; CDR3 protein: CASSYSFYEQYF; CDR3 DNA: TGTGCCAGCAGTTACTCGTTCTACGAGCAGTACTTC
clone size: few; D gene: TRBD2; V gene: TRBV6-6; J gene: TRBJ2-1; CDR3 protein: CASKGLAGGEQFF; CDR3 DNA: TGTGCCAGCAAAGGACTAGCGGGTGGTGAGCAGTTCTTC
clone size: few; D gene: TRBD2; V gene: TRBV6-6; J gene: TRBJ2-5; CDR3 protein: CASSYPREGETQYF; CDR3 DNA: TGTGCCAGCAGTTATCCTCGGGAGGGTGAGACCCAGTACTTC
clone size: few; D gene: .; V gene: TRBV29-1; J gene: TRBJ1-2; CDR3 protein: CSVWVSILYGYTF; CDR3 DNA: TGCAGCGTTTGGGTCTCCATTCTTTATGGCTACACCTTC
clone size: few; D gene: .; V gene: TRBV10-3; J gene: TRBJ2-7; CDR3 protein: CAISELGQSYEQYF; CDR3 DNA: TGTGCCATCAGTGAGTTAGGACAGTCCTACGAGCAGTACTTC
clone size: few; D gene: .; V gene: TRBV12-3/TRBV12-4; J gene: TRBJ1-2; CDR3 protein: CASTPGGVPYDYTF; CDR3 DNA: TGTGCCAGCACCCCGGGCGGGGTTCCTTATGACTACACCTTC
clone size: .; D gene: .; V gene: TRBV27; J gene: TRBJ1-6; CDR3 protein: CASSFQGSYNSPLHF; CDR3 DNA: TGTGCCAGCAGTTTCCAGGGGTCCTATAATTCACCCCTCCACTTT